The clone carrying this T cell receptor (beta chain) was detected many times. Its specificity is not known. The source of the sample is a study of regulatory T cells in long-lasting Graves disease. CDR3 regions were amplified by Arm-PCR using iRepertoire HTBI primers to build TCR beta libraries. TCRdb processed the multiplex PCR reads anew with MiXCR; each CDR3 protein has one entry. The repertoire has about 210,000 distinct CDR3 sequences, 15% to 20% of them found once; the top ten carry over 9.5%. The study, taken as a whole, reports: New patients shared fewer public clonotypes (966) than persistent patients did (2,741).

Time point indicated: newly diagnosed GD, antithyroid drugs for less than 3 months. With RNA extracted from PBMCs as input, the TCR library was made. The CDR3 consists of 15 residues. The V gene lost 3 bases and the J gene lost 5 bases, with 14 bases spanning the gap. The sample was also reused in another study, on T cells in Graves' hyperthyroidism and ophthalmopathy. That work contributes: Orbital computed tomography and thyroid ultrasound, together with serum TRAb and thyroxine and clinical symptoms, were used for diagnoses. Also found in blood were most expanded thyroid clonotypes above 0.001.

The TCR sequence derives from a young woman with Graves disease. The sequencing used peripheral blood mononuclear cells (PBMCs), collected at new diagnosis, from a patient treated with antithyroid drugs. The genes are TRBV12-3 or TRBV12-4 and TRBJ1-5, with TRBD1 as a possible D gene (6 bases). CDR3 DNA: TGTGCCAGCAGTTTTATGGGGGCGCGTCATCAGCCCCAGCATTTT. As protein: CASSFMGARHQPQHF.